This T cell receptor beta chain was documented in a study of T-cell reconstitution after alpha-beta-depleted transplantation in children. Using unique molecular identifiers, the investigators prepared the TCRbeta library. TCRdb used MiXCR to reprocess the PCR reads, holding one entry per CDR3 protein. The data show some 500,000 distinct CDR3 sequences, approximately 20% seen once. The germline V gene encodes CDR1 SGHTA and CDR2 FQGNSA. Trimming took 3 bases from V and 5 from J, leaving 20 bases between them. The CDR3 contains 16 residues. This clonotype occurred many times. The receptor's source is a human donor who donated a stem cell graft to a child with acute lymphoblastic leukemia. V is TRBV7-2 and J is TRBJ2-7; tentatively, D is TRBD1 (6 bases). The specimen comprised PBMCs from the stem cell graft donor, sampled from the stem cell graft. This chain's CDR3 is CASSLAPRQEQHEQYF. The CDR3 DNA reads as TGTGCCAGCAGCTTGGCTCCCAGACAGGAACAGCACGAGCAGTACTTC.